The clone carrying this T cell receptor (beta chain) appeared many times. This sample is drawn from a study of T-cell reconstitution after alpha-beta-depleted transplantation in children. Unique molecular identifiers featured in how the TCRbeta library was prepared. TCRdb recomputed calls from the PCR reads with MiXCR, one row per CDR3 protein. The sample contains 110,000 or so distinct CDR3 sequences, 5% to 7% of which appear only once. Germline CDR1 SGHVS, CDR2 FQNEAQ. Unmatched junction bases numbered 11, after V lost 2 bases and J lost 6 bases. The CDR3 is 17 residues long. Material: PBMCs, mostly from graft donor cells, obtained 360 days after TCRalphabeta/CD19-depleted stem cell transplant. The sequence was collected from a male patient between 2 and 15 years old who had a stem cell transplant for acute lymphoblastic leukemia, so the T cells may come from the graft donor. The rearrangement joins TRBV7-8 to TRBJ2-3, with 10 positions matching TRBD2. CDR3 coding DNA: TGTGCCAGCAGCTTATTCTCCTTGGAGCGGGGGGGCGATACGCAGTATTTT. Protein: CASSLFSLERGGDTQYF.